The source of this T cell receptor (beta chain) is a study of blood T cells in healthy people across ages. Details on this clonotype: The antigen is not known.

Study results and caveats: TCR beta diversity, measured per million T cells, fell in a roughly linear way with age.

Combining a sample-barcoded 5' primer with a J-beta primer mix, a second PCR ran for about 6 to 12 cycles. Each of the samples gave a minimum of 3 million paired-end reads that contained CDR3. TCRdb re-analysed the 5' RACE reads in MiXCR, keeping a single row per CDR3 protein. Among 1.5 million to 1.9 million distinct CDR3 sequences, roughly 43% were seen once, and the ten largest hold around 4%. The V gene lost 2 bases and the J gene lost 3 bases, with 11 bases spanning the gap. This CDR3 has 13 residues. CDR1 GTSNPN and CDR2 SVGIG come from the germline V gene (reference sequence). Sequencing was performed on blood. The V and J genes are TRBV30 and TRBJ2-7; D perhaps matches TRBD2 (6 bases). This sequence originates from a woman between 18 and 30 years old in good health. In DNA, the CDR3 is TGTGCCTGGAGTTGGGGGGACTTCTACGAGCAGTACTTC. It encodes CAWSWGDFYEQYF.